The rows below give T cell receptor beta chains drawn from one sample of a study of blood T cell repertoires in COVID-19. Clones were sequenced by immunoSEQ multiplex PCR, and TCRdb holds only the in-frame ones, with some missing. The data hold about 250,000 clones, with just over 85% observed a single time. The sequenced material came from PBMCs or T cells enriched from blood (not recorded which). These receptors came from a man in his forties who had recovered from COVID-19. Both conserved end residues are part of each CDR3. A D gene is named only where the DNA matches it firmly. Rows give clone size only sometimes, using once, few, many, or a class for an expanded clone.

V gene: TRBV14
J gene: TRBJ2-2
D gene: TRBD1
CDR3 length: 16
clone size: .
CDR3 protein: CASSQPRTGGTGELFF
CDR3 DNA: TGTGCCAGCAGCCAACCAAGGACAGGGGGCACCGGGGAGCTGTTTTTT

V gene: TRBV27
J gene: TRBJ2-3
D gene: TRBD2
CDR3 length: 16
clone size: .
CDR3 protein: CASSHGTSGSTDTQYF
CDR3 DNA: TGTGCCAGCAGTCATGGGACTAGCGGGAGTACAGATACGCAGTATTTT

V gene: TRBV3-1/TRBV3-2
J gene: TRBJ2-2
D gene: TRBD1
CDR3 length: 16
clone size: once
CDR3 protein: CASSQRGQGRTGELFF
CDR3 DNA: TGTGCCAGCAGCCAACGCGGACAGGGACGCACCGGGGAGCTGTTTTTT

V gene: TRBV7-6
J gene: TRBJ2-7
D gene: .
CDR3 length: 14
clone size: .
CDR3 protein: CASSLDVSSYEQYF
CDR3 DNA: TGTGCCAGCAGCTTAGACGTGAGCTCCTACGAGCAGTACTTC

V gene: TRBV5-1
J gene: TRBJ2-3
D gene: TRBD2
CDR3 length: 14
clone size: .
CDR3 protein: CASSLGRELDTQYF
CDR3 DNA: TGCGCCAGCAGCTTGGGGCGGGAGCTAGATACGCAGTATTTT

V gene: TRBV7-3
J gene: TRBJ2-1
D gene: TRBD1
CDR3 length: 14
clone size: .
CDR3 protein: CASSPGGLGNEQFF
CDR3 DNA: TGTGCCAGCAGCCCAGGGGGTCTGGGCAATGAGCAGTTCTTC

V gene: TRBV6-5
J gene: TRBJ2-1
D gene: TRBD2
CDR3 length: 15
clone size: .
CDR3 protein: CASSILAGTYNEQFF
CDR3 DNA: TGTGCCAGCAGTATACTAGCGGGAACCTACAATGAGCAGTTCTTC

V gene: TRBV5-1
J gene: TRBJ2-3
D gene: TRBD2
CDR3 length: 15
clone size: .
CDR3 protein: CASSLGGSKTDTQYF
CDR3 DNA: TGCGCCAGCAGCCTCGGGGGGAGTAAAACAGATACGCAGTATTTT

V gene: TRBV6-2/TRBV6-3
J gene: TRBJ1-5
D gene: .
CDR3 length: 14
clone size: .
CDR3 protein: CASSYAGAAQPQHF
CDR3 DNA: TGTGCCAGCAGTTATGCGGGGGCGGCTCAGCCCCAGCATTTT

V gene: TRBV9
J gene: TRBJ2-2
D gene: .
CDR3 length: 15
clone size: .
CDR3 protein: CASSDSPRGTGELFF
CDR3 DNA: TGTGCCAGCAGCGACTCCCCCAGGGGCACCGGGGAGCTGTTTTTT

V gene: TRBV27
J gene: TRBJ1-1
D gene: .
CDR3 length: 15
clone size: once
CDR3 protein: CASSSIQGRGTEAFF
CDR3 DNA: TGTGCCAGCAGTTCAATTCAGGGCAGGGGAACTGAAGCTTTCTTT

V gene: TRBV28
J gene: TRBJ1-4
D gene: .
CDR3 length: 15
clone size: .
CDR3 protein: CASSLSGDWNEKLFF
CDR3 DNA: TGTGCCAGCAGTTTAAGCGGGGATTGGAATGAAAAACTGTTTTTT

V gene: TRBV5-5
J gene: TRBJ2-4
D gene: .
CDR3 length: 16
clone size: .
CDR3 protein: CASSLGWSDNSDIQYF
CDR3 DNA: TGTGCCAGCAGCTTGGGATGGTCGGACAACTCAGACATTCAGTACTTC

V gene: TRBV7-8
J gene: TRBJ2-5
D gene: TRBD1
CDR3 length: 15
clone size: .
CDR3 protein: CASSLAWTGGETQYF
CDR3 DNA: TGTGCCAGCAGCTTAGCTTGGACAGGGGGAGAGACCCAGTACTTC

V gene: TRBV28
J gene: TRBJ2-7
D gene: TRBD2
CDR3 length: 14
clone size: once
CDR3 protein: CASSLDRLADEQYF
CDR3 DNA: TGTGCCAGCAGTTTAGACAGACTAGCGGACGAGCAGTACTTC

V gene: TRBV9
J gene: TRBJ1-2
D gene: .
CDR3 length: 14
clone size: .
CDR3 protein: CASSPRLGGDGYTF
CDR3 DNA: TGTGCCAGCAGCCCCAGGCTGGGAGGGGATGGCTACACCTTC

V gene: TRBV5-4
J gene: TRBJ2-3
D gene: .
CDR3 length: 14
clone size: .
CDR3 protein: CASRGGATTDTQYF
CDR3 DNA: TGTGCCAGCAGGGGGGGGGCCACCACAGATACGCAGTATTTT

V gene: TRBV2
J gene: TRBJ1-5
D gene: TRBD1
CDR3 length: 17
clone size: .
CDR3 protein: CASSHLQGDGSNQPQHF
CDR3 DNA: TGTGCCAGCAGTCACCTACAGGGGGATGGTAGCAATCAGCCCCAGCATTTT

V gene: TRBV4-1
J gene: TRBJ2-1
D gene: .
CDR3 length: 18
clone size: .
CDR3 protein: CASSQVVRGNHRWGEQFF
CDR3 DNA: TGCGCCAGCAGCCAAGTAGTACGGGGAAATCACAGATGGGGTGAGCAGTTCTTC

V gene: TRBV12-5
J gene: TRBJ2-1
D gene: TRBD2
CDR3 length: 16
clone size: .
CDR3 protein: CASGLSRGAGENEQFF
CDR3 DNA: TGTGCTAGTGGTTTGTCGAGGGGAGCGGGGGAGAATGAGCAGTTCTTC

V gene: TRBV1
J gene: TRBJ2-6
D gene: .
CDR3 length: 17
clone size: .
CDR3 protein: CTSSQDYPVPGANVLTF
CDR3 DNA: TGCACCAGCAGCCAAGATTATCCAGTTCCTGGGGCCAACGTCCTGACTTTC

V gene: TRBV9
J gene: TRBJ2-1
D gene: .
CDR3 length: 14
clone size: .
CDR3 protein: CASSDSVGANEQFF
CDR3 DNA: TGTGCCAGCAGTGACAGCGTGGGGGCGAATGAGCAGTTCTTC

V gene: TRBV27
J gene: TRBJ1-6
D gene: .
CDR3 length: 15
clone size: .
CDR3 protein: CASSLSTGYNSPLHF
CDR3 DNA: TGTGCCAGCAGTTTATCAACTGGCTATAATTCACCCCTCCACTTT

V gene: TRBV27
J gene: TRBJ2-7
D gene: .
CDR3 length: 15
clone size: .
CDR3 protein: CASSLLGEEAHEQYF
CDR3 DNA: TGTGCCAGCAGTTTATTAGGGGAGGAAGCCCACGAGCAGTACTTC

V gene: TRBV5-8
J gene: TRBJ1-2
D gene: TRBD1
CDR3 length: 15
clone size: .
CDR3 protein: CASSFGAGTATGYTF
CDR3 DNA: TGTGCCAGCAGCTTTGGTGCCGGGACAGCGACTGGCTACACCTTC

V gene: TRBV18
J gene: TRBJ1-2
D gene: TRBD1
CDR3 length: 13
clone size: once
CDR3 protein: CASSPQGTDGYTF
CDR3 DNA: TGTGCCAGCTCACCACAGGGGACAGATGGCTACACCTTC

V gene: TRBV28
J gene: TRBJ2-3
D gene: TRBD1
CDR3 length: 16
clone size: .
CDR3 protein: CASTPPGQEFTDTQYF
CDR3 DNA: TGTGCCAGCACCCCTCCGGGACAGGAGTTCACAGATACGCAGTATTTT

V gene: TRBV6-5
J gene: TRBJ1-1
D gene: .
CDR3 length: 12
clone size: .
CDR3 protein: CASSYREAEAFF
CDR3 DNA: TGTGCCAGCAGTTACAGGGAGGCTGAAGCTTTCTTT

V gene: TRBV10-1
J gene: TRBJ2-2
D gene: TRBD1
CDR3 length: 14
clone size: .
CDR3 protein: CASTDRGRTGELFF
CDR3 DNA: TGCGCCAGCACGGACAGGGGTAGAACCGGGGAGCTGTTTTTT

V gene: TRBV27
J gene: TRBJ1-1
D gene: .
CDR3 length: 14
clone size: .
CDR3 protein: CASSRGGGATEAFF
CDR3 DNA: TGTGCCAGCAGCCGAGGGGGGGGCGCCACTGAAGCTTTCTTT

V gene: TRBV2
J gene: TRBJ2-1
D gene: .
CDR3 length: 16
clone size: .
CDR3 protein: CASSEARGNTYNEQFF
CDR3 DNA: TGTGCCAGCAGTGAAGCACGCGGGAATACATACAATGAGCAGTTCTTC

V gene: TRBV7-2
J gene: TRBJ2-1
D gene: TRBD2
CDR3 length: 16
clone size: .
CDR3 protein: CASSLTSGSGYNEQFF
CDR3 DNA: TGTGCCAGCAGCTTAACTAGCGGGAGCGGGTACAATGAGCAGTTCTTC

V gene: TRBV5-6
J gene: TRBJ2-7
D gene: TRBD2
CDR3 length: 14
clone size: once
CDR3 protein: CASKGSSGSYEQYF
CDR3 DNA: TGTGCCAGCAAAGGTTCTAGCGGCTCCTACGAGCAGTACTTC

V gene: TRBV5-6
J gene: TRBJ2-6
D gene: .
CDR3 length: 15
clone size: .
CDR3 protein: CASSLYLSGANVLTF
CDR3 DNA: TGTGCCAGCAGCTTGTATCTCTCTGGGGCCAACGTCCTGACTTTC

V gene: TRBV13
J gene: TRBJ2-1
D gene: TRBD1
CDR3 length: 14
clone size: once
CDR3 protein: CASIRSDRYNEQFF
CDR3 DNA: TGTGCCAGCATTCGATCGGACAGGTACAATGAGCAGTTCTTC

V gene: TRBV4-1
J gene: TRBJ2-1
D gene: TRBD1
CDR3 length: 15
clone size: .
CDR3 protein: CASSRGQGQGNEQFF
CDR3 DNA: TGCGCCAGCAGCCGCGGACAGGGCCAAGGCAATGAGCAGTTCTTC

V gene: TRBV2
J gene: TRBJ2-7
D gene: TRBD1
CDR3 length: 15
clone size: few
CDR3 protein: CASSEALSGGDEQYF
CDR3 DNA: TGTGCCAGCAGTGAAGCTTTGTCAGGGGGCGACGAGCAGTACTTC

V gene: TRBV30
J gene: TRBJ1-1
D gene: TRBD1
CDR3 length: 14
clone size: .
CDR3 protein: CALDRGRGNTEAFF
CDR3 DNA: TGTGCCTTAGACAGGGGAAGGGGAAATACTGAAGCTTTCTTT

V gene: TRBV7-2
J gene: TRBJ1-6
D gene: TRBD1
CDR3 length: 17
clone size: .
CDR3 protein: CASSLRPGTGPSSPLHF
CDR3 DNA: TGTGCCAGCAGCTTACGTCCCGGGACAGGGCCCAGCTCACCCCTCCACTTT

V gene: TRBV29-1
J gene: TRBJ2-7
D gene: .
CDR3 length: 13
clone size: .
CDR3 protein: CSVENGDTYEQYF
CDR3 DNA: TGCAGCGTTGAAAATGGGGACACCTACGAGCAGTACTTC

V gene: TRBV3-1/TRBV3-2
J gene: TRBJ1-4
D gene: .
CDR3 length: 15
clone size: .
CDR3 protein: CASSQDLSVREKLFF
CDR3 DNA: TGTGCCAGCAGCCAAGATTTGTCCGTCCGGGAAAAACTGTTTTTT

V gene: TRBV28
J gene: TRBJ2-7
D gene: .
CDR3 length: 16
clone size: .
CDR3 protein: CASSSVRTKGSYEQYF
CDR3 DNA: TGTGCCAGCAGTTCCGTCCGGACAAAAGGGTCCTACGAGCAGTACTTC

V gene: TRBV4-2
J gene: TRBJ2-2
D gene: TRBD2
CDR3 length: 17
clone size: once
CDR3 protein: CASSQVRASGGSGELFF
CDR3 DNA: TGTGCCAGCAGCCAAGTTCGGGCTAGCGGGGGGTCGGGGGAGCTGTTTTTT

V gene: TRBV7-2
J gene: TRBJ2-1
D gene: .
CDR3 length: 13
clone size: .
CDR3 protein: CASSLALGYEQFF
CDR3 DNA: TGTGCCAGCAGCTTAGCGCTGGGCTATGAGCAGTTCTTC

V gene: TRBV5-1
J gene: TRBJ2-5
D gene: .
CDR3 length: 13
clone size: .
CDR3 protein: CASSFPGQETQYF
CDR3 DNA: TGCGCCAGCAGCTTCCCGGGCCAAGAGACCCAGTACTTC

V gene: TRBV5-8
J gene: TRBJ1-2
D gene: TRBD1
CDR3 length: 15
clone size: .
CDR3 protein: CASSLGQGELSGYTF
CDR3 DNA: TGTGCCAGCAGCCTCGGACAGGGTGAACTTTCGGGCTACACCTTC

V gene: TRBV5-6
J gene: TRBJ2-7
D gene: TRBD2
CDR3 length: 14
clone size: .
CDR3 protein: CASSLGGSSYEQYF
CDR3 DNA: TGTGCCAGCAGCTTGGGCGGGAGCTCCTACGAGCAGTACTTC

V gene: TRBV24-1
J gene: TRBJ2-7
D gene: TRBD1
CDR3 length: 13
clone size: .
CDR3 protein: CAPPGQGSYEQYF
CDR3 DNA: TGTGCCCCCCCGGGACAGGGCTCCTACGAGCAGTACTTC

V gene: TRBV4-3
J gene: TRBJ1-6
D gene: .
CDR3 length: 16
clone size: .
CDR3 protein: CASSQASGRINSPLHF
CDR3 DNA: TGCGCCAGCAGCCAAGCGTCGGGGAGGATCAATTCACCCCTCCACTTT

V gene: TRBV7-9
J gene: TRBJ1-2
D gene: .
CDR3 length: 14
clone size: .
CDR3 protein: CASSLASHLYGYTF
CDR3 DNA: TGTGCCAGCAGCTTAGCATCGCACCTATATGGCTACACCTTC